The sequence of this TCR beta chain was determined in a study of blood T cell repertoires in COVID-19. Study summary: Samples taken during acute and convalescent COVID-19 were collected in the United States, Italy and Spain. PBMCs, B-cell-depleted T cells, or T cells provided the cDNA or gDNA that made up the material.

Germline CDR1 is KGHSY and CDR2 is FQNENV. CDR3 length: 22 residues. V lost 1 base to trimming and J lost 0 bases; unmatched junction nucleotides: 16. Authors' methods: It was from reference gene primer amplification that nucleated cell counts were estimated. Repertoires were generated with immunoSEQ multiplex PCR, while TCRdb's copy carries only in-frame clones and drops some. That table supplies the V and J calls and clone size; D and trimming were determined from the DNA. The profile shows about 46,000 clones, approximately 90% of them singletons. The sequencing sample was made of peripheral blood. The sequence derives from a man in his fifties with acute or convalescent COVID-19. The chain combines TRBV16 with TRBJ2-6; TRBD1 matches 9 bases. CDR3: CASSQWEVDRGYDSSGANVLTF. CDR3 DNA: TGTGCCAGCAGCCAATGGGAGGTGGACAGGGGATATGACTCCTCTGGGGCCAACGTCCTGACTTTC.